This T cell receptor (beta chain) was identified during a study of control samples from healthy donors and cancer patients (TCRdb year 2020). CDR1 and CDR2 were assigned from the germline V gene as KGHSH and LQKENI. The junction shows trimming of 3 bases on V and 10 bases on J, plus 13 bases between the germline ends. The CDR3, from cysteine to phenylalanine, totals 14 residues. Just the 42-base CDR3 DNA is kept, in frame starting at base 1. The method behind the library was the immunoSEQ multiplex PCR assay. TCRdb retrieved this table from immuneACCESS and kept in-frame rearrangements only. Not all clones are present; in checked studies, unresolved V genes account for under half, and no reason is known for the remainder. For this sample the table gives 200,000 to 250,000 clones, of which around 94% were detected only once. Approximately 1.4% of the sample rests with the top ten. To note about this clone: Its antigen is still unknown. Base qualities are not at hand, and no much larger clone is one base apart.

This TCR was recovered from a man aged 50 to 59 in good health. This chain joins TRBV18 to TRBJ1-6, with the D gene not clear enough to name. The sample was blood. The nucleotide sequence is TGTGCCAGCTCACCCGGCGGGGTGGAGTCACCCCTCCACTTT. This translates into CASSPGGVESPLHF.